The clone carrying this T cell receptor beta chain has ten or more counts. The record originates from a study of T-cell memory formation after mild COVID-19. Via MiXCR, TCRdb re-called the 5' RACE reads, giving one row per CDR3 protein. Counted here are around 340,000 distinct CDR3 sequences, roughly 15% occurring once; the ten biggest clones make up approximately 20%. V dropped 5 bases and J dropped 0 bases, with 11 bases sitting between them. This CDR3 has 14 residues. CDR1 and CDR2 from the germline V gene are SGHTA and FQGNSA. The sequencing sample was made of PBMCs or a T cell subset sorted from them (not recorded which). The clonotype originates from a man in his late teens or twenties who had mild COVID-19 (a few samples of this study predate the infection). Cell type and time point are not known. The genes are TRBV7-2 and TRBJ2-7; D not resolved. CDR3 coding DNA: TGTGCCAGCAGCCGGAGACCCAGCTCCTACGAGCAGTACTTC. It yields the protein CASSRRPSSYEQYF. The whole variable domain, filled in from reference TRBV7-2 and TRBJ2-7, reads GAGVSQSPSNKVTEKGKDVELRCDPISGHTALYWYRQSLGQGLEFLIYFQGNSAPDKSGLPSDRFSAERTGGSVSTLTIQRTQQEDSAVYLCASSRRPSSYEQYFGPGTRLTVT.